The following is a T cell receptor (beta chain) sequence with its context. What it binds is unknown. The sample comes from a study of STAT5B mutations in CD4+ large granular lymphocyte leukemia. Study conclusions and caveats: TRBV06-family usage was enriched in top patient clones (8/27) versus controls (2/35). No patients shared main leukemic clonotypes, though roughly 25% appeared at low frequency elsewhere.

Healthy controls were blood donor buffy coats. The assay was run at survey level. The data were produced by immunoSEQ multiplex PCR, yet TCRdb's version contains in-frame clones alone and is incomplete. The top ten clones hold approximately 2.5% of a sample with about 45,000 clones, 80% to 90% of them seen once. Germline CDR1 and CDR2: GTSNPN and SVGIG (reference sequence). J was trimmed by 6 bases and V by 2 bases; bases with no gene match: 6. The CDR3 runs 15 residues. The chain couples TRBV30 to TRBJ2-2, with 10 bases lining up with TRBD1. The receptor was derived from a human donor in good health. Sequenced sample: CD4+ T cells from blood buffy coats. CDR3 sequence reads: CAWSPGQGLSGELFF. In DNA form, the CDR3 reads TGTGCCTGGAGTCCGGGACAGGGGTTATCCGGGGAGCTGTTTTTT.